Detailed here is one T cell receptor beta chain. Its antigen is undetermined. The data were obtained in a study of CD8 T cells in Susac syndrome. cDNA came from around 0.5 to 1 ug RNA primed by random hexamers. An immunoSEQ multiplex PCR amplified TCR beta CDR3 over 54 Vbeta and 13 Jbeta. TCRdb reprocessed the immunoSEQ multiplex PCR reads with MiXCR, giving one entry per CDR3 protein. The top ten hold under 0.15% of the sample, which has roughly 400,000 distinct CDR3 sequences, more than 80% seen once. Regarding the study as a whole: The authors acknowledged that their TCR sequencing and HLA analysis involved a relatively small number of individuals.

The length of the CDR3 is 13 residues. The V gene's germline CDR1 is SGHDT and CDR2 YYEEEE. With 3 bases clipped from V and 3 bases from J, the junction kept 0 bases outside the gene matches. The clonotype was recovered from a human donor with multiple sclerosis. The genes are TRBV5-6 and TRBJ1-1; 9 bases fit TRBD1. Source material: CD8+ T cells from PBMCs. CDR3 nucleotide sequence: TGTGCCAGCAGCTGGGACAGGGACACTGAAGCTTTCTTT. This gives the protein CASSWDRDTEAFF.